This entry lists 27 T cell receptor beta chains sequenced from one sample in a study of T cells in Graves' hyperthyroidism and ophthalmopathy. The source material, RNA transcripts, was used to amplify TCR beta CDR3 regions. During a first-round RT-PCR of the TCR CDR3, the HTBI primer set was used. TCRdb ran MiXCR on the multiplex PCR reads and lists one entry per CDR3 protein. The sample has roughly 200,000 distinct CDR3 sequences, around 19% seen once. Sequenced sample: blood. The receptors derive from a man in his forties or fifties with Graves' hyperthyroidism.

This clonotype was counted only a few times. This sequence joins TRBV5-1 and TRBJ1-4; 8 bases fit TRBD1. CDR1 and CDR2 (germline): SGHRS, YFSETQ. After removal of 7 bases from V and 8 bases from J, the junction contained 13 bases not matched to a gene. The CDR3 consists of 15 residues. The DNA of the CDR3 is TGCGCCAGCCGGGACAGGTCCCAAGTTCGGGAAAAACTGTTTTTT. This encodes CASRDRSQVREKLFF.

This clonotype appeared many times. CDR3 amino acids: CSATPTGLAGTYEQYF. The DNA of the CDR3 is TGCAGTGCTACTCCCACGGGACTAGCGGGGACCTACGAGCAGTACTTC. The chain uses TRBV20-1 and TRBJ2-7; TRBD2 agrees at 13 bases. This CDR3 is built from 16 residues. Germline loops: CDR1 DFQATT, CDR2 SNEGSKA (reference sequence). The V and J ends lost 4 bases and 2 bases, in that order; junction bases with no gene match: 8.

This chain uses TRBV28 with TRBJ2-7; TRBD2 matches 10 bases. The germline V gene encodes CDR1 MDHEN and CDR2 SYDVKM. This CDR3 is built from 16 residues. The trim removed 6 bases at V and 5 bases at J, leaving 13 bases unmatched. CDR3 sequence reads: CASRLAGGPMGNEQYF. The CDR3, as DNA: TGTGCCAGCAGGTTAGCGGGAGGCCCCATGGGGAACGAGCAGTACTTC.

This clonotype has a count of ten or more. The chain carries TRBV7-9 and TRBJ1-2, with D unclear. Trimming removed 5 bases at V and 0 bases at J, with 13 bases between. The CDR3 loop spans 15 amino acids. CDR1 SEHNR and CDR2 FQNEAQ come from the germline V gene (reference sequence). The CDR3 region has the DNA TGTGCCAGCAGCGCCTCCCACGACCCTAACTATGGCTACACCTTC. The encoded protein is CASSASHDPNYGYTF.

This clonotype was detected ten times or more. The rearrangement uses TRBV20-1 and TRBJ2-1; TRBD2 aligns across 7 bases. Germline values: CDR1 DFQATT, CDR2 SNEGSKA (reference sequence). The V gene end was trimmed by 6 bases and the J gene end by 6 bases; junction bases not matched to a gene: 5. The CDR3 has 12 residues. The CDR3 bases are TGCAGTGCGGCACTAGCGCCCAATGAGCAGTTCTTC. Residues: CSAALAPNEQFF.

The sample holds a few counts of this clonotype. The CDR3 protein is CASSLNQGSEAFF. DNA for the CDR3: TGTGCCAGCAGCTTAAACCAGGGTTCTGAAGCTTTCTTT. The V gene is TRBV7-3, the J gene TRBJ1-1, with a tentative D call TRBD1 (5 bases). Trimming cost V 1 base and J 6 bases, with 9 bases left between them. The CDR3 spans 13 residues. CDR1 and CDR2 from the germline V gene are SGHTA and FQGTGA.

The rearrangement joins TRBV5-1 to TRBJ1-4; D is unclear. This CDR3 contains 14 residues. V lost 0 bases and J lost 7, with 10 bases in between. In germline, CDR1 is SGHRS, CDR2 YFSETQ. The CDR3 sequence: CASSLGSGAEKLFF. The DNA of the CDR3 is TGCGCCAGCAGCTTGGGCAGTGGCGCTGAAAAACTGTTTTTT.

This clonotype was seen ten or more times. The rearrangement joins TRBV20-1 to TRBJ2-7; no clear D gene. This CDR3 region has 14 residues. In germline, CDR1 is DFQATT, CDR2 SNEGSKA (reference sequence). V lost 0 bases to trimming and J lost 2 bases, with 11 bases between them. CDR3 sequence reads: CSARDLRRAYEQYF. For the CDR3, the DNA is TGCAGTGCTAGAGATTTGCGTCGCGCCTACGAGCAGTACTTC.

The J gene is TRBJ2-7, the V gene TRBV30; 9 bases agree with TRBD1. V shed 3 bases and J 1 base; nucleotides not matched to a gene: 4. The CDR3 consists of 14 residues. CDR1 is GTSNPN, CDR2 SVGIG, per germline (reference sequence). CDR3 residues: CAWRGTGRSYEQYF. DNA for the CDR3: TGTGCCTGGAGGGGGACAGGGAGGTCCTACGAGCAGTACTTC.

The chain recombines TRBV18 with TRBJ2-5; 7 bases align to TRBD1. V was pared by 2 bases and J by 2 bases, with 5 bases of the junction left unmatched. Germline CDR1 and CDR2: KGHSH and LQKENI. This CDR3 contains 15 residues. The CDR3 is CASSPTRGPQETQYF. The CDR3 nucleotides read TGTGCCAGCTCACCAACGAGGGGGCCTCAAGAGACCCAGTACTTC.

The rearrangement joins TRBV5-1 to TRBJ2-3; D gene ambiguous. V was cut by 0 bases and J by 1 base, with 12 bases left in between. The CDR3 extends over 16 amino acids. Germline V gene data show CDR1 as SGHRS and CDR2 as YFSETQ. CDR3 sequence: CASSLVVSQRTDTQYF. The CDR3 coding sequence is TGCGCCAGCAGCTTGGTCGTTAGTCAGCGCACAGATACGCAGTATTTT.

This clonotype occurred many times. The chain joins TRBV7-2 to TRBJ2-1; no definite D call. Germline V CDR1 and CDR2: SGHTA, FQGNSA. This CDR3 is built from 16 residues. The ends were cut back, 1 base at V and 4 bases at J, with 14 bases in the middle. Here the CDR3 DNA reads TGTGCCAGCAGCTTAGTAGCCAGAACAGTTTACAATGAGCAGTTCTTC. Protein sequence: CASSLVARTVYNEQFF.

This clonotype occurred many times. As DNA, the CDR3 is TGTGCCAGCGCCTCAGGAGATCGCAGTGGCTACACCTTC. It yields the protein CASASGDRSGYTF. This chain joins TRBV5-8 and TRBJ1-2; D unresolved. Trimming shortened V by 7 bases and J by 7 bases, and 17 bases separated the two germline ends. Germline V lookup: CDR1 SGHTS, CDR2 YDEGEE. The CDR3 is made up of 13 amino acids.

At least ten counts were recorded for this clonotype. The J gene is TRBJ1-6, the V gene TRBV30, with a weak D call TRBD1 (5 bases). Germline assignment: CDR1 GTSNPN and CDR2 SVGIG (reference sequence). V was trimmed by 8 bases and J by 9 bases, leaving 20 bases between them. CDR3 size: 14 residues. The CDR3 DNA sequence: TGTGCCGCTCTGAAGGAAGGGGCGAGTTCACCCCTCCACTTT. Translation gives CAALKEGASSPLHF.

This clonotype was seen repeatedly, ten times or more. The CDR3 DNA reads TGTGCCAGCAGTTTACGGCGCCAGGGGGGCTTCTACTCCTACGAGCAGTACTTC. This sequence encodes CASSLRRQGGFYSYEQYF. The chain uses TRBV28 and TRBJ2-7, with D perhaps TRBD1 (7 bases). The germline V gene encodes CDR1 MDHEN and CDR2 SYDVKM. The CDR3 is made up of 18 amino acids. The V gene lost 2 bases and the J gene lost 0 bases, with 20 bases spanning the gap.

This clonotype was seen many times. In DNA, the CDR3 is TGTGCCAGCAGCCCTACGAGCTCCTATAATTCACCCCTCCACTTT. Translating it yields CASSPTSSYNSPLHF. This rearrangement joins TRBV28 to TRBJ1-6, with D uncertain. This CDR3 region has 15 residues. Per germline, CDR1 MDHEN and CDR2 SYDVKM. V gave up 6 bases and J gave up 0 bases, with 9 bases separating them.

The J gene is TRBJ2-2, the V gene TRBV27, with 8 bases fitting TRBD2. The CDR3 has 14 amino acids. Germline V gene lookup returns CDR1 MNHEY and CDR2 SMNVEV (reference sequence). With V trimmed by 6 bases and J by 6 bases, 6 bases remained unmatched. CDR3 sequence (DNA): TGTGCCAGCAGCCCCGACGGGGGGGCCGGGGAGCTGTTTTTT. Its protein is CASSPDGGAGELFF.

This clonotype has a handful of counts. CDR3 in DNA: TGTGCCACCAGTGACGACCGGGACAGGGGGACAGATACGCAGTATTTT. This translates into CATSDDRDRGTDTQYF. This chain uses TRBV24-1 with TRBJ2-3, with 11 bases fitting TRBD1. The germline CDR1 and CDR2 sequences are KGHDR and SFDVKD. Trimming took 4 bases from V and 3 from J; bases not matched to a gene: 5. The CDR3 length is 16 residues.

This clonotype was detected ten times or more. The chain has TRBV12-3 or TRBV12-4 and TRBJ1-2; 8 nucleotides agree with TRBD1. J was trimmed by 7 bases and V by 6 bases; bases with no gene match: 4. The CDR3 is 12 residues long. The CDR3 DNA follows: TGTGCCAGCAGACAGGGGGTTTCTGGCTACACCTTC. Amino acid sequence: CASRQGVSGYTF.

The table lists this clonotype with many counts. The V call is TRBV5-1, the J call TRBJ2-4; no firm D call. CDR3 length: 13 residues. Germline V gene data show CDR1 as SGHRS and CDR2 as YFSETQ. Trimming stripped 0 bases from V and 6 bases from J, with 7 bases between. In nucleotides, the CDR3 is TGCGCCAGCAGCTTGGAGGGTGGAAACATTCAGTACTTC. This gives the protein CASSLEGGNIQYF.

As concerns this clonotype: A read error may explain this, as a much larger clone is one base away. The missing conserved phenylalanine or tryptophan at the end of this CDR3 makes a read error likely. The V gene is TRBV11-3, the J gene TRBJ2-2; D unresolved. The V end was cut by 5 bases, the J end by 3 bases, with 16 bases between. The CDR3 covers 16 residues. Germline V gene lookup returns CDR1 SGHNT and CDR2 YENEEA. This CDR3 is CASSPTLLKHTGELFL. In DNA, the CDR3 is TGTGCCAGCAGCCCAACGTTGTTGAAACACACCGGGGAGCTGTTTCTT.

This clonotype was counted ten times or more. The CDR3 DNA reads as TGTGCCAGCAGCTTAGACCTCAGTGGCTACACCTTC. Residues: CASSLDLSGYTF. The chain joins TRBV7-2 to TRBJ1-2; no reliable D call. The CDR3 length is 12 residues. Trimming left V 1 base short and J 7 bases short, with 7 bases between. Germline V CDR1 and CDR2: SGHTA, FQGNSA.

This clonotype came up many times. CDR3 sequence: CASSEGAFNNEQFF. DNA of the CDR3: TGTGCCAGCAGTGAGGGGGCCTTCAACAATGAGCAGTTCTTC. The gene calls are TRBV2 and TRBJ2-1; TRBD1 is a possible D gene (6 bases). CDR1 and CDR2 from the germline V gene are SNHLY and FYNNEI. V lost 3 bases, J lost 5 bases, and 11 bases lay in between. The CDR3 runs 14 residues.

This clonotype was seen more than once but under ten times. The chain is built from TRBV24-1 and TRBJ2-1; D not resolved. V was clipped by 5 bases and J by 7 bases, with 14 bases between them. This CDR3 has 14 amino acids. Germline CDR1 reads KGHDR; CDR2 reads SFDVKD. This CDR3 reads CATSGPASGNEQFF. CDR3 coding DNA: TGTGCCACCAGTGGCCCCGCCAGTGGTAATGAGCAGTTCTTC.

The chain is built from TRBV5-1 and TRBJ2-7; TRBD2 matches 9 bases. Germline CDR1 reads SGHRS; CDR2 reads YFSETQ. The CDR3 sequence is 15 residues long. Trimming removed 0 bases from V and 7 bases from J; junction bases left unmatched: 8. CDR3 in amino acids: CASSLAGGGADEQYF. CDR3 bases: TGCGCCAGCAGCTTGGCGGGCGGGGGGGCCGATGAGCAGTACTTC.

The chain joins TRBV4-3 to TRBJ2-7; no reliable D call. This CDR3 has 15 amino acids. The germline CDR1 and CDR2 sequences are LGHNA and YSLEER. The V and J ends lost 1 base and 0 bases respectively, with 10 bases between them. The CDR3 nucleotides read TGCGCCAGCAGCCAAGTCTCGGCGGCCTCCTACGAGCAGTACTTC. Amino acid sequence: CASSQVSAASYEQYF.

The sample holds many counts of this clonotype. The V and J genes are TRBV7-9 and TRBJ2-6, with 10 bases fitting TRBD1. The J segment lost 11 bases and the V segment lost 5 bases, leaving 6 bases of the junction unmatched. CDR1 is SEHNR, CDR2 FQNEAQ, per germline (reference sequence). CDR3 length equals 14 residues. As DNA, the CDR3 is TGTGCCAGCAGCCCCTCCGGGACAGGGGACGTCCTGACTTTC. It specifies CASSPSGTGDVLTF.